Below are 12 T cell receptor beta chains sequenced from a single sample in a study of beta chain features in type 1 diabetes. The isolated RNA, all of it, was reverse transcribed, so expressed TCRB transcripts were what got sequenced. Using immunoSEQ multiplex PCR, the repertoire was profiled, and TCRdb retains in-frame clones only, with some absent. The repertoire holds about 290,000 clones, approximately 8% seen once, with approximately 0.93% in the top ten. The sample taken for sequencing was central memory CD4+ T cells from blood. The receptors shown here come from a woman between 18 and 29 years old in good health.

This chain links TRBV2 with TRBJ2-3; D is perhaps TRBD2 (6 bases). The CDR3 is 14 residues long. Looked up from germline, CDR1 is SNHLY and CDR2 is FYNNEI. V was cut by 5 bases and J by 1 base, with 10 bases left in between. The CDR3 reads CASSRTTRTDTQYF. DNA of the CDR3: TGTGCCAGCAGTCGGACTACGCGCACAGATACGCAGTATTTT.

This clone was counted a few times. This chain links TRBV7-3 with TRBJ2-5, with D perhaps matching TRBD2 (5 bases). The germline V gene encodes CDR1 SGHTA and CDR2 FQGTGA. The CDR3 contains 14 residues. V lost 2 bases and J 5 bases, leaving 12 bases between the germline ends. The CDR3 DNA follows: TGTGCCAGCAGCTTATCTAGCTTTGGGGAGACCCAGTACTTC. Its protein product is CASSLSSFGETQYF.

This sequence joins TRBV30 and TRBJ1-4; TRBD1 might be the D (6 bases). This CDR3 spans 14 amino acids. Germline assignment: CDR1 GTSNPN and CDR2 SVGIG (reference sequence). V shed 5 bases and J shed 6 bases, with 16 bases lying between them. The CDR3 region has the DNA TGTGCCTGGGGTACAGGGAGGGCGGATGAAAAACTGTTTTTT. Its protein is CAWGTGRADEKLFF.

The table lists this clone with a few counts. The chain combines TRBV6-4 with TRBJ2-4; 9 bases fit TRBD2. CDR1 and CDR2 (germline): MRHNA, SNTAGT. The CDR3 is made up of 18 amino acids. The J segment lost 1 base and the V segment lost 3 bases, leaving 10 bases of the junction unmatched. The CDR3 sequence is CASSERPSGAGAKNIQYF. DNA of the CDR3: TGTGCCAGCAGTGAACGGCCTAGCGGGGCAGGGGCCAAAAACATTCAGTACTTC.

V and J are TRBV7-9 and TRBJ1-2; perhaps TRBD1 as D (6 bases). Germline assignment: CDR1 SEHNR and CDR2 FQNEAQ (reference sequence). V lost 5 bases and J lost 4, with 17 bases in between. This CDR3 region has 15 residues. The CDR3 spells CASSASDRPSYGYTF. The CDR3 nucleotides read TGTGCCAGCAGCGCCTCGGACAGACCCTCCTATGGCTACACCTTC.

This clone has more than one count but fewer than ten. The chain has TRBV23-1 and TRBJ1-2; D call uncertain. TRBV23-1 is an ORF; its function is uncertain. The CDR3 totals 16 residues. V lost 0 bases and J 3 bases, leaving 14 bases between the germline ends. As DNA, the CDR3 is TGCGCCAGCAGTCAATCCGAGAAGCCCTGCCACTATGGCTACACCTTC. Amino acids: CASSQSEKPCHYGYTF.

This clone was observed a few times. The chain uses TRBV2 and TRBJ2-1; perhaps D is TRBD1 or TRBD2 (6 bases each). V lost 5 bases to trimming and J lost 7 bases, with 12 bases between them. Germline V CDR1 and CDR2: SNHLY, FYNNEI. The CDR3 loop spans 13 amino acids. For the CDR3, the DNA is TGTGCCAGCAGTTACGGAGGGGGGAATGAGCAGTTCTTC. This codes for CASSYGGGNEQFF.

The rearrangement links TRBV7-8 to TRBJ2-1; no clear D. This CDR3 comprises 15 residues. With 3 bases removed from V and 4 bases from J, the gap between germline ends came to 13 bases. Germline CDR1 and CDR2: SGHVS and FQNEAQ. As DNA, the CDR3 is TGTGCCAGCAGCTTTGCACTCTCCCCTTACAATGAGCAGTTCTTC. Its protein is CASSFALSPYNEQFF.

The chain combines TRBV7-2 with TRBJ2-3; D is uncertain. Trimming took off 1 base at V and 2 bases at J, with 7 bases between the two ends. CDR1 is SGHTA, CDR2 FQGNSA, per germline. The CDR3 loop spans 14 amino acids. CDR3 in amino acids: CASSLDALTDTQYF. DNA for the CDR3: TGTGCCAGCAGCTTAGATGCCCTCACAGATACGCAGTATTTT.

This clone showed up just a few times. V is TRBV7-8 and J is TRBJ2-3; D may be TRBD1 or TRBD2 (5 bases each). The CDR3 runs to 16 residues. V lost 5 bases and J 2 bases, leaving 17 bases between the germline ends. CDR1 and CDR2 from the germline V gene are SGHVS and FQNEAQ. The CDR3 protein is CASSQDGASSTDTQYF. CDR3 DNA: TGTGCCAGCAGCCAAGATGGGGCTAGCTCCACAGATACGCAGTATTTT.

The J gene is TRBJ2-7, the V gene TRBV4-3, with a weak D call TRBD1 (6 bases). The CDR3 sequence is 15 residues long. The V end lost 0 bases, the J end lost 1 base, and 10 bases lay between the germline ends. Germline assignment: CDR1 LGHNA and CDR2 YSLEER. CDR3 DNA: TGCGCCAGCAGCCAAGATCGAGACAGGTCCTACGAGCAGTACTTC. Its protein is CASSQDRDRSYEQYF.

The rearrangement uses TRBV9 and TRBJ2-1, with D unresolved. The V and J ends lost 3 bases and 8 bases respectively, with 12 bases between them. The CDR3 is 13 residues long. CDR1 and CDR2 from the germline V gene are SGDLS and YYNGEE. In DNA, the CDR3 is TGTGCCAGCAGCGGCACCTGGCGTGATGAGCAGTTCTTC. Its protein product is CASSGTWRDEQFF. Supplemented by reference TRBV9 and TRBJ2-1, the full variable domain reads DSGVTQTPKHLITATGQRVTLRCSPRSGDLSVYWYQQSLDQGLQFLIQYYNGEERAKGNILERFSAQQFPDLHSELNLSSLELGDSALYFCASSGTWRDEQFFGPGTRLTVL.